Listed here are 12 T cell receptor beta chains from one sample, sequenced in a study of glioma-infiltrating T cells after dendritic cell vaccination. Profiled with immunoSEQ multiplex PCR; TCRdb holds only in-frame clones, not every one. This table has roughly 90,000 clones, 80% to 90% appearing once. The specimen comprised blood, sampled before dendritic cell vaccination. The receptors were sampled from a human donor with glioblastoma.

The rearrangement links TRBV19 to TRBJ1-2, with 8 bases lining up with TRBD1. CDR1 is LNHDA, CDR2 SQIVND, per germline (reference sequence). V lost 1 base to trimming and J lost 7 bases; unmatched junction nucleotides: 2. This CDR3 comprises 13 residues. The CDR3 loop is CASSIAGGGGYTF. CDR3 nucleotide sequence: TGTGCCAGTAGTATAGCAGGGGGCGGTGGCTACACCTTC.

V and J are TRBV6-1 and TRBJ1-2; the D gene is possibly TRBD1 (6 bases). Germline CDR1 reads MNHNS; CDR2 reads SASEGT. The germline V and J ends were trimmed by 7 bases and 4 bases, with 13 bases remaining between them. The CDR3 contains 13 residues. CDR3 loop: CASTRQETYGYTF. The CDR3 DNA sequence: TGTGCCAGCACCAGACAGGAGACCTATGGCTACACCTTC.

The chain links TRBV2 to TRBJ2-7, with 7 nucleotides matching TRBD1. V dropped 2 bases and J dropped 2; count of bases not matched to a gene: 6. CDR3 length: 15 residues. Germline CDR1 SNHLY, CDR2 FYNNEI. The CDR3 region is CASSEKGQIPYEQYF. The CDR3 DNA follows: TGTGCCAGCAGTGAAAAGGGACAGATTCCCTACGAGCAGTACTTC.

V is TRBV7-2 and J is TRBJ2-7; the match to TRBD2 covers 10 bases. Germline V gene data show CDR1 as SGHTA and CDR2 as FQGNSA. The CDR3 contains 16 residues. The V segment lost 5 bases and the J segment 0 bases; nucleotides outside the gene matches: 7. The CDR3 coding sequence is TGTGCCAGCAGCCCCTTAGCGGGAGGTGGCTCCTACGAGCAGTACTTC. Amino acids: CASSPLAGGGSYEQYF.

This chain uses TRBV5-4 with TRBJ2-1; 9 bases line up with TRBD2. Trimming cost V 0 bases and J 9 bases; bases outside gene matches: 10. This CDR3 has 16 residues. Germline V CDR1 and CDR2: SGHNT, YYREEE (reference sequence). The CDR3: CASSLVGTSFTGEQFF. CDR3 nucleotide sequence: TGTGCCAGCAGCTTGGTAGGGACTAGCTTCACCGGTGAGCAGTTCTTC.

The chain has TRBV25-1 and TRBJ2-1; TRBD1 is a possible D gene (6 bases). Germline CDR1 is MGHDK and CDR2 is SYGVNS. The CDR3 loop spans 15 amino acids. The V and J ends lost 4 bases and 4 bases respectively, with 14 bases between them. In DNA, the CDR3 is TGTGCCAGCAGTGTCCCCAGGGACACTTACAATGAGCAGTTCTTC. This gives the protein CASSVPRDTYNEQFF.

The chain is built from TRBV18 and TRBJ1-2; TRBD1 agrees at 8 bases. This CDR3 has 14 amino acids. The germline V gene has CDR1 KGHSH and CDR2 LQKENI. Unmatched junction bases numbered 5, after V lost 5 bases and J lost 3 bases. CDR3 DNA sequence: TGTGCCAGCTCATTACTGGACAGGGACTATGGCTACACCTTC. It codes for CASSLLDRDYGYTF.

The CDR3 DNA follows: TGTGCCAGCAGCTTGGAGGCAGGTTGGAACGAGCAGTACTTC. Protein product: CASSLEAGWNEQYF. The chain joins TRBV5-4 to TRBJ2-7; D is ambiguous. The germline gives CDR1 SGHNT, CDR2 YYREEE (reference sequence). This CDR3 spans 14 amino acids. Trimming left V 0 bases short and J 5 bases short, with 12 bases between.

This chain links TRBV18 with TRBJ1-1; 7 bases are shared with TRBD1. CDR1 and CDR2 (germline): KGHSH, LQKENI. The trim removed 3 bases at V and 4 bases at J, leaving 8 bases unmatched. The CDR3 is 15 amino acids. The CDR3 spells CASSPRQGSSTEAFF. CDR3 coding DNA: TGTGCCAGCTCACCCCGACAGGGTTCGAGCACTGAAGCTTTCTTT.

This rearrangement joins TRBV14 to TRBJ1-6, with a weak D call TRBD1 (6 bases). Trimming left V 6 bases short and J 3 bases short, with 9 bases between. The germline V gene encodes CDR1 SGHDN and CDR2 FVKESK. The length of the CDR3 is 14 residues. The DNA of the CDR3 is TGTGCCAGCAGTAGGACAGTCTATAATTCACCCCTCCACTTT. Translation gives CASSRTVYNSPLHF.

The genes are TRBV14 and TRBJ1-2; 8 bases match TRBD1. J lost 1 base, V lost 5 bases, and 6 bases had no gene match. Germline assignment: CDR1 SGHDN and CDR2 FVKESK. The CDR3 spans 15 residues. CDR3 sequence: CASSLTGDINYGYTF. DNA of the CDR3: TGTGCCAGCAGCTTGACAGGGGACATTAACTATGGCTACACCTTC.

This sequence joins TRBV7-6 and TRBJ2-1, with D possibly TRBD2 on 6 matching bases. CDR1 and CDR2 (germline): SGHVS, FNYEAQ. V shed 10 bases and J shed 5 bases, with 18 bases lying between them. This CDR3 is 14 amino acids long. The CDR3 is CATTTLTRHNEQFF. The CDR3 DNA reads as TGTGCCACTACGACCTTGACTAGGCACAATGAGCAGTTCTTC.